A selection of T cell receptor beta chains follows, all from one sample in a study of blood T cell repertoires in COVID-19. Clones were sequenced by immunoSEQ multiplex PCR, and TCRdb holds only the in-frame ones, with some missing. The table lists 250,000 to 400,000 clones, roughly 88% of them singletons, with 1.5% to 2% in the top ten. The sample was peripheral blood. The receptors come from a woman under 40 with COVID-19, enrolled during active disease. The CDR3 runs from the conserved cysteine through the conserved F or W. Fields, in order: V gene, J gene, clone size, D gene, CDR3 protein, CDR3 DNA. A D gene is named only where the DNA matches it firmly. The size field is filled for only some rows; it gives once, few, many or a size class.

>TRBV7-7|TRBJ2-5|-|TRBD2
CASSLTSGGVEETQYF
TGTGCTAGCAGCTTGACTAGCGGGGGCGTTGAAGAGACCCAGTACTTC
>TRBV3-1/TRBV3-2|TRBJ2-1|once|-
CASSQLAIFAYNEQFF
TGTGCCAGCAGCCAACTAGCGATTTTCGCGTACAATGAGCAGTTCTTC
>TRBV9|TRBJ1-5|-|TRBD1
CASRVEGGRGYSNQPQHF
TGTGCCAGCAGAGTTGAGGGGGGCAGGGGGTATAGCAATCAGCCCCAGCATTTT
>TRBV7-6|TRBJ1-2|few|-
CASSLSANSGVNGYTF
TGTGCCAGCAGCTTATCGGCAAACTCAGGGGTCAATGGCTACACCTTC
>TRBV6-6|TRBJ2-5|-|TRBD1
CASRRTGQETQYF
TGTGCCAGCCGTAGGACAGGGCAAGAGACCCAGTACTTC
>TRBV30|TRBJ1-1|-|-
CAWSEGLQNTEAFF
TGTGCCTGGAGTGAGGGACTTCAGAACACTGAAGCTTTCTTT
>TRBV6-4|TRBJ1-2|-|-
CASSDLGFNGYTF
TGTGCCAGCAGTGACTTGGGCTTCAATGGCTACACCTTC
>TRBV2|TRBJ1-3|-|-
CASSVIGGTGNTIYF
TGTGCCAGCAGTGTAATTGGCGGAACTGGAAACACCATATATTTT
>TRBV18|TRBJ1-6|-|-
CASTAGATYNSPLHF
TGTGCCAGCACAGCTGGGGCTACCTATAATTCACCCCTCCACTTT
>TRBV18|TRBJ1-3|-|-
CASSPSFVDNSGNTIYF
TGTGCCAGCTCACCCAGCTTCGTGGACAACTCTGGAAACACCATATATTTT
>TRBV5-5|TRBJ1-1|once|-
CASSLWGRRGGPTGEAFF
TGTGCCAGCAGCTTGTGGGGTCGTCGGGGGGGCCCGACGGGGGAAGCTTTCTTT
>TRBV7-2|TRBJ2-1|-|TRBD2
CASSRSGGVYNEQFF
TGTGCCAGCAGCCGGAGCGGGGGGGTCTACAATGAGCAGTTCTTC
>TRBV30|TRBJ1-2|-|-
CACTGQNYGYTF
TGTGCCTGTACAGGGCAAAACTATGGCTACACCTTC
>TRBV7-9|TRBJ2-7|-|-
CASSWGLTYEQYF
TGTGCCAGCAGCTGGGGCTTAACCTACGAGCAGTACTTC
>TRBV13|TRBJ1-4|-|TRBD1
CASSSSRQGAQEKLFF
TGTGCCAGCAGCTCCTCCCGACAGGGGGCTCAAGAAAAACTGTTTTTT
>TRBV20-1|TRBJ1-5|-|-
CSASTGIGNQPQHF
TGCAGTGCTAGTACGGGAATCGGCAATCAGCCCCAGCATTTT
>TRBV5-1|TRBJ2-5|-|TRBD2
CASSPGLAGGETQYF
TGCGCCAGCAGCCCGGGACTAGCGGGGGGAGAGACCCAGTACTTC
>TRBV4-1|TRBJ2-1|-|-
CASSQDRGLPYEQFF
TGCGCCAGCAGCCAAGATAGGGGATTGCCCTATGAGCAGTTCTTC
>TRBV2|TRBJ1-5|-|TRBD1
CASRVDRGNQPQHF
TGTGCCAGCAGGGTGGACAGGGGTAATCAGCCCCAGCATTTT
>TRBV3-1/TRBV3-2|TRBJ1-2|few|-
CASSQEWRGYTF
TGTGCCAGCAGCCAAGAGTGGCGGGGCTACACCTTC
>TRBV11-2|TRBJ2-7|-|-
CASSLDGTGTSFYEQYF
TGTGCCAGCAGCTTAGATGGGACCGGGACTTCATTCTACGAGCAGTACTTC
>TRBV27|TRBJ2-7|-|-
CASSFQVSYEQYF
TGTGCCAGCAGTTTTCAGGTCTCCTACGAGCAGTACTTC
>TRBV7-2|TRBJ1-4|-|TRBD1
CASSEYRGLGEKLFF
TGTGCCAGCAGCGAGTACAGGGGACTGGGTGAAAAACTGTTTTTT
>TRBV19|TRBJ1-2|-|TRBD1
CASSAPQGDHGYTF
TGTGCCAGTAGTGCTCCCCAGGGGGATCATGGCTACACCTTC